One sample yielded the 11 T cell receptor beta chains listed below, sequenced in a study of monozygotic twins with inflammatory bowel disease. TCRdb reanalyzed the 5' RACE reads and collapses them to one entry per CDR3 protein, without DNA. This sample's table reports over 150,000 distinct CDR3 sequences. Sequencing was done on a sample of blood. The source of these receptors is a human donor with ulcerative colitis or Crohn's disease, or a healthy co-twin of an affected twin (not recorded which).

The genes are TRBV10-2 and TRBJ1-2; TCRdb picks TRBD1, but there is no DNA to check that call. Looked up from germline, CDR1 is WSHSY and CDR2 is SAAADI. There are 14 residues in the CDR3. CDR3 protein: CASTNEPRVAGYTF.

The V gene is TRBV24-1, the J gene TRBJ2-3. Germline V CDR1 and CDR2: KGHDR, SFDVKD. There are 14 residues in the CDR3. CDR3 residues: CATSDTQGTDTQYF.

The rearrangement joins TRBV6-2 or TRBV6-3 to TRBJ1-2; TCRdb names TRBD1, which stays unverified in the absence of DNA. The V gene's germline CDR1 is MNHEY and CDR2 SVGEGT. The length of the CDR3 is 13 residues. CDR3: CASRQGPNYGYTF.

This chain joins TRBV10-3 and TRBJ2-1; there is no DNA to check the TCRdb D call of TRBD2. The CDR3 runs to 15 residues. Germline CDR1 reads ENHRY; CDR2 reads SYGVKD. The CDR3 sequence: CAISESYPGGNEQFF.

The J gene is TRBJ1-3, the V gene TRBV12-3 or TRBV12-4; TCRdb picks TRBD1, but there is no DNA to check that call. The CDR3 sequence is 14 residues long. The CDR3 loop reads CASSSGTPGNTIYF.

The chain carries TRBV6-5 and TRBJ2-2. The germline gives CDR1 MNHEY, CDR2 SVGAGI. The CDR3 totals 16 residues. CDR3 protein: CASSYWPVSNTGELFF.

The V call is TRBV20-1, the J call TRBJ2-7; the D gene TCRdb calls, TRBD2, cannot be checked with no DNA. The CDR3 is 17 residues long. Germline CDR1 is DFQATT and CDR2 is SNEGSKA (reference sequence). The CDR3 protein is CSARDPAGLAPNYEQYF.

The gene calls are TRBV6-5 and TRBJ1-4; the TRBD1 assignment by TCRdb is unverifiable without DNA. In germline, CDR1 is MNHEY, CDR2 SVGAGI. The CDR3 length is 15 residues. The CDR3 spells CASSSRQGGDEKLFF.

The chain links TRBV4-1 to TRBJ1-4. The CDR3 spans 15 residues. The germline V gene has CDR1 MGHRA and CDR2 YSYEKL. The CDR3 loop is CASSQGGSTNEKLFF.

The chain employs TRBV13 and TRBJ2-2; the TRBD1 assignment by TCRdb is unverifiable without DNA. Germline CDR1 reads PRHDT; CDR2 reads FYEKMQ (reference sequence). This CDR3 contains 15 residues. The CDR3 spells CASSLAGENTGELFF. The variable domain in full, with the rest retrieved from reference TRBV13 and TRBJ2-2, is AAGVIQSPRHLIKEKRETATLKCYPIPRHDTVYWYQQGPGQDPQFLISFYEKMQSDKGSIPDRFSAQQFSDYHSELNMSSLELGDSALYFCASSLAGENTGELFFGEGSRLTVL.

V gene TRBV20-1 combines with J gene TRBJ1-1; the D call from TCRdb, TRBD1, cannot be confirmed without DNA. The CDR3 runs 13 residues. Germline CDR1 and CDR2: DFQATT and SNEGSKA (reference sequence). The CDR3 spells CSAAVTGNTEAFF.